Listed below are T cell receptor beta chains from one sample, sequenced in a study of PD-1 blockade in classical Hodgkin lymphoma. TCRdb's copy holds only in-frame clones and misses some; the assay was immunoSEQ multiplex PCR. The profile shows tens of thousands of clones, 83% of them singletons. This material consisted of peripheral blood mononuclear cells (PBMCs), taken before the fourth cycle of nivolumab. These TCRs come from a human donor with classical Hodgkin lymphoma. The CDR3 runs from the conserved cysteine through the conserved F or W. A D gene is named only where the DNA matches it firmly. Size is omitted from some rows. Given values are once, few, many or a class for expanded clones.

v_call	d_call	clone_size	j_call	cdr3_aa	cdr3_nt
TRBV5-1	TRBD2	NA	TRBJ2-7	CASSLGGSGRAYEQYF	TGCGCCAGCAGCTTGGGAGGTAGCGGGAGGGCCTACGAGCAGTACTTC
TRBV2	NA	NA	TRBJ1-1	CASNLRQYNTEAFF	TGTGCCAGCAACCTAAGACAGTATAACACTGAAGCTTTCTTT
TRBV5-1	NA	NA	TRBJ1-1	CASSLDGMNTEAFF	TGCGCCAGCAGCTTGGACGGAATGAACACTGAAGCTTTCTTT
TRBV6-6	NA	NA	TRBJ2-1	CASSYQQEQFF	TGTGCCAGCAGTTACCAGCAGGAGCAGTTCTTC
TRBV29-1	NA	NA	TRBJ1-2	CSVAKGTKNYGYTF	TGCAGCGTCGCCAAAGGGACAAAGAACTATGGCTACACCTTC
TRBV4-3	NA	NA	TRBJ2-7	CASSQGLAREQYF	TGCGCCAGCAGCCAAGGCTTGGCCCGAGAGCAGTACTTC
TRBV7-9	NA	NA	TRBJ1-2	CASSLGEFGTANYGYTF	TGTGCCAGCAGCTTAGGAGAATTCGGGACGGCAAACTATGGCTACACCTTC
TRBV2	NA	NA	TRBJ2-2	CASRVTVTGELFF	TGTGCCAGCAGAGTAACAGTCACCGGGGAGCTGTTTTTT
TRBV5-6	TRBD1	NA	TRBJ2-6	CASSSLDRDSGANVLTF	TGTGCCAGCAGCTCCCTGGACAGGGATAGTGGGGCCAACGTCCTGACTTTC
TRBV7-2	NA	NA	TRBJ2-7	CASSLVWGDYEQYF	TGTGCCAGCAGCCTAGTGTGGGGTGACTACGAGCAGTACTTC
TRBV18	TRBD1	NA	TRBJ1-1	CASSPSTGGTTEAFF	TGTGCCAGCTCGCCGTCGACAGGGGGGACCACTGAAGCTTTCTTT
TRBV11-2	TRBD1	NA	TRBJ2-7	CASSPRGQGGGQYF	TGTGCCAGCAGCCCTAGAGGACAGGGGGGCGGGCAGTACTTC
TRBV7-2	NA	NA	TRBJ1-3	CASSPTPGNTIYF	TGTGCCAGCAGTCCGACGCCTGGAAACACCATATATTTT
TRBV7-9	TRBD1	NA	TRBJ1-1	CASSPGAGGMITEAFF	TGTGCCAGCAGCCCCGGGGCAGGGGGCATGATCACTGAAGCTTTCTTT
TRBV5-1	TRBD2	NA	TRBJ2-7	CASSPASGDYEQYF	TGCGCCAGCAGCCCGGCGAGCGGGGACTACGAGCAGTACTTC
TRBV27	TRBD2	NA	TRBJ2-1	CASTGAGGLNEQFF	TGTGCCAGCACCGGTGCGGGAGGACTCAATGAGCAGTTCTTC
TRBV5-1	TRBD1	NA	TRBJ1-4	CASRTGGGIGEKLFF	TGCGCCAGCAGGACAGGGGGAGGGATCGGTGAAAAACTGTTTTTT
TRBV7-9	NA	NA	TRBJ1-5	CASSSGVVNQPQHF	TGTGCCAGCAGCTCCGGGGTGGTAAATCAGCCCCAGCATTTT
TRBV13	NA	few	TRBJ2-3	CASKESIAMDTQYF	TGTGCCAGCAAGGAATCAATAGCTATGGATACGCAGTATTTT
TRBV7-2	NA	NA	TRBJ2-2	CASSRSNTGELFF	TGTGCCAGCAGTCGGAGTAACACCGGGGAGCTGTTTTTT
TRBV6-5	NA	NA	TRBJ2-6	CASRETNAEANVLTF	TGTGCCAGCAGGGAGACGAACGCAGAAGCCAACGTCCTGACTTTC
TRBV7-2	NA	NA	TRBJ2-6	CASDPAGAGANVLTF	TGTGCCAGCGACCCTGCGGGGGCCGGGGCCAACGTCCTGACTTTC
TRBV10-3	NA	few	TRBJ2-2	CAIRGPNTGELFF	TGTGCCATCAGGGGGCCGAACACCGGGGAGCTGTTTTTT
TRBV6-5	NA	few	TRBJ1-2	CASSYSARGYGYTF	TGTGCCAGCAGTTACTCAGCCAGGGGCTATGGCTACACCTTC
TRBV5-1	NA	NA	TRBJ1-1	CASSLSLGGRTEAFF	TGCGCCAGCAGCTTGTCGTTGGGAGGACGCACTGAAGCTTTCTTT
TRBV19	TRBD2	NA	TRBJ2-1	CASSGLAGGWEQFF	TGTGCCAGTAGTGGCCTAGCGGGAGGGTGGGAGCAGTTCTTC
TRBV11-1	NA	NA	TRBJ2-3	CASAKWITDTQYF	TGTGCCAGCGCCAAATGGATCACAGATACGCAGTATTTT
TRBV5-6	NA	once	TRBJ1-2	CASSWGPPGANYGYTF	TGTGCCAGCAGCTGGGGGCCCCCCGGGGCAAACTATGGCTACACCTTC
TRBV7-8	NA	NA	TRBJ1-5	CASSSQPRRDYSNQPQHF	TGTGCCAGCAGCTCACAACCTCGCCGGGACTATAGCAATCAGCCCCAGCATTTT
TRBV6-1	NA	few	TRBJ1-2	CASSQGGGYGYTF	TGTGCCAGCTCCCAGGGAGGGGGCTATGGCTACACCTTC
TRBV19	TRBD1	NA	TRBJ2-7	CASSSRTGYEQYF	TGTGCCAGCTCCTCGAGGACAGGCTACGAGCAGTACTTC
TRBV29-1	NA	few	TRBJ1-2	CSVVGGHGYTF	TGCAGCGTTGTTGGGGGGCATGGCTACACCTTC
TRBV19	TRBD1	once	TRBJ1-1	CASSIYQGVAEAFF	TGTGCCAGTAGTATATATCAGGGGGTAGCTGAAGCTTTCTTT
TRBV19	NA	NA	TRBJ2-6	CASSIDSLGSGANVLTF	TGTGCCAGTAGTATAGACTCGTTAGGGTCTGGGGCCAACGTCCTGACTTTC
TRBV5-1	NA	NA	TRBJ2-3	CASSLGTGRSTDTQYF	TGCGCCAGCAGCTTGGGAACAGGGCGTAGCACAGATACGCAGTATTTT
TRBV5-4	TRBD2	NA	TRBJ2-1	CASSLPSGYNEQFF	TGTGCCAGCAGCTTGCCTAGCGGATACAATGAGCAGTTCTTC
TRBV28	NA	NA	TRBJ1-5	CASSRGTSNQPQHF	TGTGCCAGCAGCAGGGGAACGAGCAATCAGCCCCAGCATTTT
TRBV11-1	NA	NA	TRBJ2-5	CASSQPGGETETQYF	TGTGCCAGCAGCCAACCCGGAGGGGAGACTGAGACCCAGTACTTC
TRBV6-5	NA	NA	TRBJ2-1	CATLDSYSNEQFF	TGTGCCACCCTAGACTCCTATAGCAATGAGCAGTTCTTC
TRBV9	NA	NA	TRBJ1-4	CASSVQESTSATNEKLFF	TGTGCCAGCAGCGTGCAGGAATCAACTTCTGCAACTAATGAAAAACTGTTTTTT
TRBV5-1	TRBD2	NA	TRBJ2-2	CASSLTSDRGSAELFF	TGCGCCAGCAGCCTTACTAGCGATAGGGGTTCGGCAGAGCTGTTTTTT
TRBV21-1	NA	NA	TRBJ1-2	CASSSQTGQGVCYGYTF	TGTGCCAGCAGCAGCCAGACGGGACAGGGAGTTTGCTATGGCTACACCTTC